Listed below are T cell receptor beta chains from one sample, sequenced in a study of human T cells and chemical hapten exposure. TCRdb re-called the RACE reads through MiXCR, storing one row per CDR3 protein. The sample shows around 120,000 distinct CDR3 sequences, roughly 13% of them seen only once. The sequencing used whole blood, collected in connection with sensitization to the hapten diphenylcyclopropenone (DPC). These receptors were obtained from a man in his late teens or twenties with alopecia areata. Some clones in this sample may be carry-over from other donors' samples. Both conserved end residues are part of each CDR3. D genes are given only for firm matches. Rows may omit the clone size; those that give it use once, few, many or a size class.

TRBD1	TRBV2	TRBJ2-4	-	TGTGCCAGCAGAGACAGGGTAGCCAAAAACATTCAGTACTTC	CASRDRVAKNIQYF
-	TRBV5-1	TRBJ2-1	-	TGCGCCAGCAGCTTGTCCCCTACTAGCAATGAGCAGTTCTTC	CASSLSPTSNEQFF
-	TRBV7-3	TRBJ1-6	many	TGTGCCAGCAGCTTAACGGGGAGCTCCTATAATTCACCCCTCCACTTT	CASSLTGSSYNSPLHF
-	TRBV29-1	TRBJ2-7	-	TGCAGCGTTGACATGACACCGAGCTCCTACGAGCAGTACTTC	CSVDMTPSSYEQYF
TRBD1	TRBV28	TRBJ1-2	many	TGTGCCAGCAGTCCGGGGACAGGGAGGGACTATGGCTACACCTTC	CASSPGTGRDYGYTF
TRBD2	TRBV29-1	TRBJ2-1	-	TGCAGCGTGGGGGATAGCGGGTCTGGGGATGAGCAGTTCTTC	CSVGDSGSGDEQFF
-	TRBV7-3	TRBJ2-5	few	TGTGCCAGCAGCTTAGAATCTAGCAGAGAGACCCAGTACTTC	CASSLESSRETQYF
-	TRBV6-6	TRBJ2-2	few	TGTGCCAGCGCCGGGTCCACCGGGGAGCTGTTTTTT	CASAGSTGELFF
TRBD1	TRBV27	TRBJ1-5	-	TGTGCCAGCAGTTTCTCGGACAGGAGGGGTCAGCCCCAGCATTTT	CASSFSDRRGQPQHF
TRBD1	TRBV2	TRBJ1-1	-	TGTGCCAGCAGGGCCTGGGACAGAATGAACACTGAAGCTTTCTTT	CASRAWDRMNTEAFF
TRBD2	TRBV4-3	TRBJ2-5	few	TGCGCCAGCAGCTTAGCGGGGGGGGAAGAGACCCAGTACTTC	CASSLAGGEETQYF
-	TRBV5-8	TRBJ2-7	few	TGTGCCAGCAGCTTTTACCGGGACACACACGAGCAGTACTTC	CASSFYRDTHEQYF
TRBD2	TRBV5-1	TRBJ2-3	-	TGCGCCAGCAGCTTGCTGACTAGCGGGGGGCTAGATACGCAGTATTTT	CASSLLTSGGLDTQYF
-	TRBV20-1	TRBJ2-1	-	TGCAGTGCCCCGGGCAGAAATGAGCAGTTCTTC	CSAPGRNEQFF
-	TRBV9	TRBJ1-1	few	TGTGCCAGCAGCGTATCACAGGACACTGAAGCTTTCTTT	CASSVSQDTEAFF
-	TRBV20-1	TRBJ1-2	few	TGCAGTGCTAGAGATTTGGAAGGTGCTGGCTACACCTTC	CSARDLEGAGYTF
-	TRBV29-1	TRBJ2-6	many	TGCAGCGTTGGTCAAGCAGGTTCTGGGGCCAACGTCCTGACTTTC	CSVGQAGSGANVLTF
TRBD2	TRBV13	TRBJ2-1	few	TGTGCCAGCAGCTTAGGCCTTCTCCGCGGGGGGGCTTACAATGAGCAGTTCTTC	CASSLGLLRGGAYNEQFF
-	TRBV27	TRBJ2-1	-	TGTGCCAGCAGTCCCCGGGTCTCTAACAATGAGCAGTTCTTC	CASSPRVSNNEQFF
-	TRBV15	TRBJ2-3	-	TGTGCCACCAGCAGAGATGGTTTCTCCAACACAGATACGCAGTATTTT	CATSRDGFSNTDTQYF
-	TRBV28	TRBJ1-5	-	TGTGCCAGCAGTCCGGGACGGAGCAATCAGCCCCAGCATTTT	CASSPGRSNQPQHF
TRBD1	TRBV13	TRBJ2-5	-	TGTGCCAGCAGCTCGAAACAGGGGGCTCGGTTGGTAGAGACCCAGTACTTC	CASSSKQGARLVETQYF
-	TRBV9	TRBJ2-3	few	TGTGCCAGCAGCGTAGTCCCAACCCACACAGATACGCAGTATTTT	CASSVVPTHTDTQYF
TRBD1	TRBV29-1	TRBJ2-1	many	TGCAGCGTACAGGGGCTTGAGCAGTTCTTC	CSVQGLEQFF